Below, 17 T cell receptor beta chains from the same sample are listed, as sequenced in a study of T cells in tuberculosis. Only in-frame clones appear in the TCRdb table, and some are missing; sequencing was by immunoSEQ multiplex PCR. The table lists roughly 34,000 clones, around 97% of them singletons, with 6.2% in the top ten. Sequencing input: PBMCs. The receptors shown here come from a donor aged 10-30 years with latent tuberculosis or without tuberculosis infection.

The chain has TRBV5-1 and TRBJ2-1; a weak D match, TRBD2 (6 bases). The CDR3 is made up of 15 amino acids. Trimming shortened V by 4 bases and J by 8 bases, and 19 bases separated the two germline ends. Germline V lookup: CDR1 SGHRS, CDR2 YFSETQ. The CDR3 reads CASSVLAVGSDEQFF. For the CDR3, the DNA is TGCGCCAGCAGCGTCTTAGCGGTCGGATCTGATGAGCAGTTCTTC.

The V gene is TRBV6-1, the J gene TRBJ2-2; 8 nucleotides match TRBD2. The trim removed 7 bases at V and 6 bases at J, leaving 4 bases unmatched. Germline CDR1 is MNHNS and CDR2 is SASEGT. The CDR3 runs to 13 residues. The CDR3 region has the DNA TGTGCCAGCAAAGCGGGGGTTGCCGGGGAGCTGTTTTTT. It yields the protein CASKAGVAGELFF.

This chain connects TRBV6-6 to TRBJ1-5; D perhaps matches TRBD1 (6 bases). Germline V lookup: CDR1 MNHNY, CDR2 SVGAGI (reference sequence). This CDR3 region has 15 residues. V was cut by 1 base and J by 4 bases, with 11 bases left in between. CDR3 loop: CASSYLTDSNQPQHF. In DNA form, the CDR3 reads TGTGCCAGCAGTTACTTGACGGACAGTAATCAGCCCCAGCATTTT.

The V gene is TRBV6-5, the J gene TRBJ1-4; TRBD1 matches at 7 bases. The CDR3 runs to 14 residues. CDR1 is MNHEY, CDR2 SVGAGI, per germline. V trimming: 5 bases; J trimming: 6 bases; junction bases outside the gene matches: 6. DNA for the CDR3: TGTGCCAGCAGTCGTATTACAGGGGATGAAAAACTGTTTTTT. Translating gives CASSRITGDEKLFF.

This clone appeared once. The chain carries TRBV11-2 and TRBJ1-1; TRBD1 matches 7 bases. CDR1 SGHAT and CDR2 FQNNGV come from the germline V gene. The CDR3 has 13 residues. V dropped 5 bases and J dropped 5; count of bases not matched to a gene: 5. This CDR3 reads CASSITGVTEAFF. The CDR3 DNA reads as TGTGCCAGCAGCATCACAGGGGTGACTGAAGCTTTCTTT. The full variable domain, completed using reference TRBV11-2 and TRBJ1-1, is EAGVAQSPRYKIIEKRQSVAFWCNPISGHATLYWYQQILGQGPKLLIQFQNNGVVDDSQLPKDRFSAERLKGVDSTLKIQPAKLEDSAVYLCASSITGVTEAFFGQGTRLTVV.

This clone is termed medium-sized (0.01 to 0.1%). J is TRBJ2-7 and V is TRBV28; a possible D gene is TRBD2 (5 bases). The V end was cut by 2 bases, the J end by 2 bases, with 16 bases between. CDR1 is MDHEN, CDR2 SYDVKM, per germline. This CDR3 has 16 residues. For the CDR3, the DNA is TGTGCCAGCAGTTTAGATGGCCGGGAACCCACCTACGAGCAGTACTTC. As protein: CASSLDGREPTYEQYF.

The rearrangement uses TRBV6-1 and TRBJ1-5; unclear D gene. Germline loops: CDR1 MNHNS, CDR2 SASEGT. Trimming cost V 4 bases and J 0 bases, with 4 bases left between them. The CDR3 contains 13 residues. CDR3 nucleotides: TGTGCCAGCAGTGTAAATAGCAATCAGCCCCAGCATTTT. Residues: CASSVNSNQPQHF.

This chain links TRBV28 with TRBJ2-7, with D unresolved. V lost 3 bases, J lost 3 bases, and 6 bases lay in between. From germline, CDR1 is MDHEN and CDR2 SYDVKM. The CDR3 consists of 12 residues. The CDR3 is CASSLGVYEQYF. DNA of the CDR3: TGTGCCAGCAGTTTGGGCGTCTACGAGCAGTACTTC.

The V call is TRBV6-5, the J call TRBJ2-5; the D gene is possibly TRBD2 (6 bases). The germline gives CDR1 MNHEY, CDR2 SVGAGI. Trimming left V 0 bases short and J 4 bases short, with 6 bases between. The CDR3 runs 13 residues. The CDR3 reads CASSYSGGETQYF. The CDR3 DNA sequence: TGTGCCAGCAGTTACTCCGGGGGAGAGACCCAGTACTTC.

The V and J genes are TRBV27 and TRBJ1-5; D gene unclear. This CDR3 comprises 13 residues. V lost 8 bases, J lost 3 bases, and 11 bases lay in between. Germline CDR1 MNHEY, CDR2 SMNVEV (reference sequence). The CDR3 DNA reads as TGTGCCAGCGGGCCCAGCCACAATCAGCCCCAGCATTTT. Translated, it gives CASGPSHNQPQHF.

The rearrangement links TRBV30 to TRBJ2-1; 15 nucleotides agree with TRBD2. This CDR3 is built from 15 residues. Germline values: CDR1 GTSNPN, CDR2 SVGIG (reference sequence). The V segment lost 3 bases and the J segment 10 bases; nucleotides outside the gene matches: 7. CDR3 in amino acids: CAWSALGLAGGEQFF. Here the CDR3 DNA reads TGTGCCTGGAGCGCCCTGGGACTAGCGGGAGGCGAGCAGTTCTTC.

The chain couples TRBV9 to TRBJ1-1; 8 bases map to TRBD1. The junction had 7 bases not matched to a gene; V was cut back by 4 bases and J by 5 bases. This CDR3 comprises 14 residues. CDR1 and CDR2 (germline): SGDLS, YYNGEE. The CDR3 is CASSSQGAQTEAFF. In DNA, the CDR3 is TGTGCCAGCAGCTCCCAGGGGGCGCAGACTGAAGCTTTCTTT.

Here the CDR3 reads CASREPGLAGEETQYF. CDR3 nucleotide sequence: TGTGCCAGCAGAGAACCGGGACTAGCGGGGGAAGAGACCCAGTACTTC. The chain combines TRBV6-1 with TRBJ2-5; 14 bases align to TRBD2. Trimming took 6 bases from V and 3 from J; bases not matched to a gene: 6. There are 16 residues in the CDR3. Germline V gene sequence: CDR1 MNHNS, CDR2 SASEGT.

This clone was seen once. J is TRBJ1-2 and V is TRBV6-1, with 7 nucleotides matching TRBD1. From germline, CDR1 is MNHNS and CDR2 SASEGT. V dropped 2 bases and J dropped 8; count of bases not matched to a gene: 8. The CDR3 is made up of 14 amino acids. The CDR3 loop is CASSELVTGRGYTF. CDR3 sequence (DNA): TGTGCCAGCAGTGAATTGGTGACAGGGCGCGGCTACACCTTC.

This chain connects TRBV7-3 to TRBJ2-1; TRBD1 might be the D (6 bases). Trimming cost V 3 bases and J 8 bases, with 11 bases left between them. Per the germline V gene, CDR1 is SGHTA and CDR2 is FQGTGA. The CDR3 totals 13 residues. The DNA of the CDR3 is TGTGCCAGCAGCTTGGGGCCAGGGGATGAGCAGTTCTTC. Translated: CASSLGPGDEQFF.

The V gene is TRBV6-1, the J gene TRBJ2-1; 12 bases map to TRBD2. The J segment lost 4 bases and the V segment lost 5 bases, leaving 3 bases of the junction unmatched. Germline CDR1 is MNHNS and CDR2 is SASEGT. The CDR3 covers 15 residues. CDR3 sequence: CASSTGTSGYNEQFF. The DNA for the CDR3 is TGTGCCAGCAGTACCGGGACTAGCGGGTACAATGAGCAGTTCTTC.

The V and J genes are TRBV14 and TRBJ2-7, with a possible D match to TRBD2 (5 bases). Trimming removed 1 base from V and 3 bases from J, with 16 bases in between. The germline CDR1 and CDR2 sequences are SGHDN and FVKESK. The CDR3 loop spans 16 amino acids. CDR3 region: CASSQGREWAGYEQYF. The CDR3 DNA reads as TGTGCCAGCAGCCAAGGGCGAGAATGGGCGGGCTACGAGCAGTACTTC.